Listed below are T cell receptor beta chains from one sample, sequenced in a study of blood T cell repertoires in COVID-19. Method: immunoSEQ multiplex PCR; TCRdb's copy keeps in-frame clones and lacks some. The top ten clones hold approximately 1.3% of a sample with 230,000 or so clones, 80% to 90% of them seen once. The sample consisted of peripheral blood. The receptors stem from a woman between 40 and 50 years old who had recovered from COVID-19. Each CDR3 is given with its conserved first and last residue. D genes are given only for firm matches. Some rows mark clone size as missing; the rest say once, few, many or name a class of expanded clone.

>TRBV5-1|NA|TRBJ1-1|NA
TGCGCCAGCAGACCCAGGGTTTACTCGCCGGAAGCTTTCTTT
CASRPRVYSPEAFF
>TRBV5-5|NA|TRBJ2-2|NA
TGTGCCAGCAGCCAACGACATTTAGTGAACACCGGGGAGCTGTTTTTT
CASSQRHLVNTGELFF
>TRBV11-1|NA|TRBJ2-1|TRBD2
TGTGCCAGCAGCCTCGTCCGGGGGGGTTACAATGAGCAGTTCTTC
CASSLVRGGYNEQFF
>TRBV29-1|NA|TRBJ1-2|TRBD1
TGCAGCGTTGAAGCCCAGGGGGCTAAAGGCTACACCTTC
CSVEAQGAKGYTF
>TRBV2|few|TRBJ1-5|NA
TGTGCCAGCAGTGAAGTCGAGCGCCAGCCCCAGCATTTT
CASSEVERQPQHF
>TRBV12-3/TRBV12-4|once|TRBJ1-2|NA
TGTGCCAGCAGTTTAGTTTCAGAAGATGGCTACACCTTC
CASSLVSEDGYTF
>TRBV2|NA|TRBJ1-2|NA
TGTGCCAGCAGTCTCGACACTAACTATGGCTACACCTTC
CASSLDTNYGYTF
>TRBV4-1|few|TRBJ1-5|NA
TGCGCCAGCAGCCAGGGAACAGGGATCTATCAGCCCCAGCATTTT
CASSQGTGIYQPQHF
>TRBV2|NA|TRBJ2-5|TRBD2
TGTGCCAGCAGTGGTAGCGGGGGTATGGAGACCCAGTACTTC
CASSGSGGMETQYF
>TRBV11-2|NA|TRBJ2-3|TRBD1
TGTGCCAGCAGCCCAGCCAGGGGGACGCAGTATTTT
CASSPARGTQYF
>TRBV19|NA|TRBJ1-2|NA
TGTGCCAGTAGTATCGCAGGATCGATTTCAAACTATGGCTACACCTTC
CASSIAGSISNYGYTF
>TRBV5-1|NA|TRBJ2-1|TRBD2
TGCGCCAGCAGCTTGGTAGCGGGGGACCCCTTTTTAAACAATGAGCAGTTCTTC
CASSLVAGDPFLNNEQFF
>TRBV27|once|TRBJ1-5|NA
TGTGCCAGCGGGCACAATCAGCCCCAGCATTTT
CASGHNQPQHF
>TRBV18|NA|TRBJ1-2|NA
TGTGCCAGCTCACCACAGGGGAGGGATGGCTACACCTTC
CASSPQGRDGYTF
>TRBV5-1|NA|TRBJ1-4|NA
TGCGCCAGCAGCTTGACAAGGGAGGGGGAAAAACTGTTTTTT
CASSLTREGEKLFF
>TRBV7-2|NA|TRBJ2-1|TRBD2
TGTGCCAGCAGCTTAGACGGGACTAGTTATGAGCAGTTCTTC
CASSLDGTSYEQFF
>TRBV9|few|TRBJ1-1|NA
TGTGCCAGCAGCGTAGACCGGGGGGGCGCTGAAGCTTTCTTT
CASSVDRGGAEAFF
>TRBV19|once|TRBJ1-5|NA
TGTGCCAGTAGTGTCTGGCAGGAAGAACAGCCCCAGCATTTT
CASSVWQEEQPQHF
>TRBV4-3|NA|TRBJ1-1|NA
TGCGCCAGCAGCCGAGTAATGAACACTGAAGCTTTCTTT
CASSRVMNTEAFF
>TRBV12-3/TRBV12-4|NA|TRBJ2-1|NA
TGTGCCAGCAGTTTCAAATCCGGGACTTTCAAGTTCTTC
CASSFKSGTFKFF
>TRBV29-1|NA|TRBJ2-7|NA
TGCAGCGTGACGGACACCTACGAGCAGTACTTC
CSVTDTYEQYF
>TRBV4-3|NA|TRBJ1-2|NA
TGCGCCAGCAGCCAAGATTACGGGGTTGACTATGGCTACACCTTC
CASSQDYGVDYGYTF
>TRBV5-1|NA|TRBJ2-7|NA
TGCGCCAGCAGCTTCAGGGTTGACGACGAGCAGTACTTC
CASSFRVDDEQYF
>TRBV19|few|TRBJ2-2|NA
TGTGCCAGTAGTCGGCAGGGGCTCAACACCGGGGAGCTGTTTTTT
CASSRQGLNTGELFF
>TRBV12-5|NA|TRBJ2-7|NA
TGTGCTAGTGGTCCCAAGGTATCGGGCTCCTACGAGCAGTACTTC
CASGPKVSGSYEQYF
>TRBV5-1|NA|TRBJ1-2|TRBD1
TGCGCCAGCAGCCCGGAGGTGGGACAGGGGGCTTATGGCTACACCTTC
CASSPEVGQGAYGYTF
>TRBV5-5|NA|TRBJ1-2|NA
TGTGCCAGCAGCTTAGGGGGAAAAATAGCTAACTATGGCTACACCTTC
CASSLGGKIANYGYTF
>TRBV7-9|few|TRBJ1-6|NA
TGTGCCAGCGAGACGGACAGTAGTAGCTCCTATAATTCACCCCTCCACTTT
CASETDSSSSYNSPLHF
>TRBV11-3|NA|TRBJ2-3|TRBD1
TGTGCCAGCAGCTTAGATGGGGACAGGGGCACAGATACGCAGTATTTT
CASSLDGDRGTDTQYF
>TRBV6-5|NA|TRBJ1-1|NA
TGTGCCAGCAGTCGCGGCTGGAGCCACACTGAAGCTTTCTTT
CASSRGWSHTEAFF
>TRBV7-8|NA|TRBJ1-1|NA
TGTGCCAGCAGCGGCCGGGTGAACACTGAAGCTTTCTTT
CASSGRVNTEAFF
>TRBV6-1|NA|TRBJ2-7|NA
TGTGCCAGCAGTGACGGTTACGAGCAGTACTTC
CASSDGYEQYF
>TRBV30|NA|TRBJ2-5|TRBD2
TGTGCCTGGAGTGTACGCTTAGCGGGGGGGCTTGAGACCCAGTACTTC
CAWSVRLAGGLETQYF
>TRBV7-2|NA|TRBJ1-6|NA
TGTGCCAGCAGGTTAGGGGCGGGCGATTCACCCCTCCACTTT
CASRLGAGDSPLHF
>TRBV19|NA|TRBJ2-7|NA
TGTGCCAGTAGTATGACAGGTTTGGCCGAGCAGTACTTC
CASSMTGLAEQYF
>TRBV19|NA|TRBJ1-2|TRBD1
TGTGCCAGTAACGTTAACCGGGACAGAGGCTCTGGCTACACCTTC
CASNVNRDRGSGYTF
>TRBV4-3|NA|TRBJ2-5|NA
TGCGCCAGCAGCCAACGTTCAGGGTCTCGAGAGACCCAGTACTTC
CASSQRSGSRETQYF
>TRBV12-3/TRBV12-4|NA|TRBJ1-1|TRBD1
TGTGCCAGCAGCCTGACAGGGATGGGAGCTTTCTTT
CASSLTGMGAFF
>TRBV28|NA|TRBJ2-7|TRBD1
TGTGCCAGCAGTTTAGTAAGGACAGGGGCCACCCTACCCTACGAGCAGTACTTC
CASSLVRTGATLPYEQYF
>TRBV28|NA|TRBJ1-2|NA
TGTGCCAGCAGGACTCAGGGGACACACGACTACACCTTC
CASRTQGTHDYTF
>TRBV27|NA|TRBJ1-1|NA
TGTGCCAGCAGTTTATATAGAGAAACTGAAGCTTTCTTT
CASSLYRETEAFF
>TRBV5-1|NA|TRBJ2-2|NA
TGCGCCAGCAGCTTAGCGAGGCGGGCCCTTAACACCGGGGAGCTGTTTTTT
CASSLARRALNTGELFF
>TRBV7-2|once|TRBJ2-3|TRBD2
TGTGCCAGCAGCTTAGTTGGCTCGGGGGGTACAGATACGCAGTATTTT
CASSLVGSGGTDTQYF
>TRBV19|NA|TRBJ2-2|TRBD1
TGTGCCAGTAGTATCGTGGTCACAGGGGCGGACACCGGGGAGCTGTTTTTT
CASSIVVTGADTGELFF
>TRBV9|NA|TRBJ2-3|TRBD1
TGTGCCAGCAGCGTAGAGATGGGACAGGGGAAGTTGGATACGCAGTATTTT
CASSVEMGQGKLDTQYF
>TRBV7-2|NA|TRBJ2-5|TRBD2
TGTGCCAGCAGCTCCAACGCGGGGGTGACCCAGTACTTC
CASSSNAGVTQYF
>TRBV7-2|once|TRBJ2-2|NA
TGTGCCAGCAGCTATGGGGGGGCCATTACCGGGGAGCTGTTTTTT
CASSYGGAITGELFF
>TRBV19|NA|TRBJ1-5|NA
TGTGCCAGTAGTATTCGACGCACGGGGAATAATCAGCCCCAGCATTTT
CASSIRRTGNNQPQHF
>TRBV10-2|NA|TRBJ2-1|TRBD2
TGCGCCAGCAGAACCGGGACTAGGTCTTTGGTCTTC
CASRTGTRSLVF
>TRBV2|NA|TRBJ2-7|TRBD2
TGTGCCAGCAGTGTTAGCGGGATCTCCTACGAGCAGTACTTC
CASSVSGISYEQYF
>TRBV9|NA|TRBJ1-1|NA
TGTGCCAGCTACGGGGATGACGGCACTGAAGCTTTCTTT
CASYGDDGTEAFF
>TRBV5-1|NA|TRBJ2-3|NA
TGCGCCAGCAGCCAGGAGGCGGCGACAAGGGATACGCAGTATTTT
CASSQEAATRDTQYF
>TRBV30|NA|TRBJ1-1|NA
TGTGCCTGGAGAGAGCACACTGAAGCTTTCTTT
CAWREHTEAFF
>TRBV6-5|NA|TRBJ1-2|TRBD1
TGTGCCAGCAGGTCGGACAGGATGGGGGACTATGGCTACACCTTC
CASRSDRMGDYGYTF
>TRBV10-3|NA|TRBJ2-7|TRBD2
TGTGCCATGGGGGGGGAGGGCGAGCAGTACTTC
CAMGGEGEQYF
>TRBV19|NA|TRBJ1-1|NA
TGTGCCAGTAGTCCCAGACAGCCTCGAAACACTGAAGCTTTCTTT
CASSPRQPRNTEAFF
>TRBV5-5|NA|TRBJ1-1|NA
TGTGCCAGCAGACCCGAGGAGGTGAACACTGAAGCTTTCTTT
CASRPEEVNTEAFF